Shown below are 25 T cell receptor beta chains from a single sample sequenced in a study of beta chain features in type 1 diabetes. The study's findings and limits: All four CD4+ subsets from Type 1 diabetes patients carried moderately but significantly shorter TCRB CDR3s.

No antigen has been identified for these receptors. Expressed TCRB transcripts were sequenced, since all the RNA that had been isolated was reverse transcribed. TCRdb keeps only in-frame clones here, not all; method: immunoSEQ multiplex PCR. This table holds roughly 50,000 clones, roughly 39% found once. Sequences were obtained from Tregs from blood. The receptors come from a man aged 30 to 45 with type 1 diabetes.

V gene TRBV5-8 combines with J gene TRBJ2-3; D call uncertain. The CDR3 is 12 residues long. The germline V and J ends were trimmed by 0 bases and 5 bases, with 4 bases remaining between them. Germline loops: CDR1 SGHTS, CDR2 YDEGEE. CDR3 in DNA: TGTGCCAGCAGCTTGGTCGTAGATACGCAGTATTTT. This gives the protein CASSLVVDTQYF. Filled out from reference TRBV5-8 and TRBJ2-3, the complete variable domain reads EAGVTQSPTHLIKTRGQQATLRCSPISGHTSVYWYQQALGLGLQFLLWYDEGEERNRGNFPPRFSGRQFPNYSSELNVNALELEDSALYLCASSLVVDTQYFGPGTRLTVL.

This clone was observed a few times. The chain uses TRBV29-1 and TRBJ1-2, with D possibly matching TRBD1 (5 bases). The CDR3 loop spans 11 amino acids. Germline-derived CDR1 and CDR2 are SQVTM and ANQGSEA. The V and J ends lost 8 bases and 4 bases respectively, with 11 bases between them. The CDR3 protein is CSTDSTYGYTF. CDR3 nucleotides: TGCAGCACCGACAGTACCTATGGCTACACCTTC. The variable domain in full, completed from reference TRBV29-1 and TRBJ1-2, reads SAVISQKPSRDICQRGTSLTIQCQVDSQVTMMFWYRQQPGQSLTLIATANQGSEATYESGFVIDKFPISRPNLTFSTLTVSNMSPEDSSIYLCSTDSTYGYTFGSGTRLTVV.

This clone has more than one count but fewer than ten. J is TRBJ1-2 and V is TRBV28; TRBD1 matches 9 bases. The CDR3 loop spans 15 amino acids. Germline V gives CDR1 MDHEN, CDR2 SYDVKM. Trimming took 4 bases from V and 3 from J; bases not matched to a gene: 6. CDR3 coding DNA: TGTGCCAGCAGTTCACAGGGGGCGTCTTACTATGGCTACACCTTC. Protein sequence: CASSSQGASYYGYTF.

The rearrangement joins TRBV4-2 to TRBJ2-3, with 10 nucleotides matching TRBD1. This CDR3 has 17 residues. Per germline, CDR1 LGHNA and CDR2 YNFKEQ. The V and J ends lost 1 base and 0 bases, in that order; junction bases with no gene match: 4. CDR3: CASSQGTGGTSTDTQYF. The CDR3 region has the DNA TGTGCCAGCAGCCAAGGGACAGGGGGGACTAGCACAGATACGCAGTATTTT.

This chain joins TRBV6-6 and TRBJ1-3, with D tentatively TRBD1 (5 bases). Germline values: CDR1 MNHNY, CDR2 SVGAGI (reference sequence). V gave up 2 bases and J gave up 7 bases, with 15 bases separating them. The CDR3 extends over 15 amino acids. The CDR3 spells CASSYAAERGNTIYF. DNA of the CDR3: TGTGCCAGCAGTTACGCGGCAGAGCGGGGGAACACCATATATTTT.

The chain links TRBV7-2 to TRBJ2-2; TRBD2 might be the D (6 bases). The CDR3 is 15 amino acids. Germline CDR1 reads SGHTA; CDR2 reads FQGNSA. V dropped 5 bases and J dropped 3 bases, with 13 bases sitting between them. The CDR3 DNA reads TGTGCCAGCAGCCAGCGTAGCGGTTACACCGGGGAGCTGTTTTTT. Translation: CASSQRSGYTGELFF.

About this clone itself: The sample has other DNA sequences that encode this CDR3 too. The rearrangement joins TRBV7-2 to TRBJ1-1, with D perhaps matching TRBD1 (6 bases). CDR1 is SGHTA, CDR2 FQGNSA, per germline. The CDR3 runs 14 residues. V lost 2 bases and J lost 4, with 11 bases in between. CDR3 protein: CASSLRDMATEAFF. The CDR3 DNA reads TGTGCCAGCAGCTTAAGGGACATGGCCACTGAAGCTTTCTTT.

The V and J genes are TRBV11-2 and TRBJ2-2, with D possibly matching TRBD2 (5 bases). Trimming took off 1 base at V and 1 base at J, with 10 bases between the two ends. The germline CDR1 and CDR2 sequences are SGHAT and FQNNGV. This CDR3 has 16 residues. The CDR3: CASSLAGKGNTGELFF. The CDR3 DNA is TGTGCCAGCAGCTTAGCGGGGAAAGGGAACACCGGGGAGCTGTTTTTT.

On this clone itself: At one of its ends the junction is not consistent with the germline gene, which may arise from a read error. The rearrangement links TRBV27 to TRBJ2-1; D possibly corresponds to TRBD2 (7 bases). Germline CDR1 MNHEY, CDR2 SMNVEV (reference sequence). This CDR3 has 12 amino acids. The CDR3 reads CAAGGRSNGQFF. CDR3 coding DNA: TGTGCTGCCGGGGGGCGTAGTAATGGGCAGTTCTTC.

The chain carries TRBV7-3 and TRBJ2-6; 8 bases are a match to TRBD2. This CDR3 spans 16 amino acids. CDR1 is SGHTA, CDR2 FQGTGA, per germline. J gave up 0 bases and V 5 bases, and 3 bases lay outside the gene matches. CDR3 DNA: TGTGCCAGCAGCCCCGGGGGGGCCTCTGGGGCCAACGTCCTGACTTTC. Protein product: CASSPGGASGANVLTF.

This clone turned up a few times. The chain joins TRBV7-9 to TRBJ2-2, with D maybe TRBD1 (6 bases). The germline V gene has CDR1 SEHNR and CDR2 FQNEAQ (reference sequence). The CDR3 has 14 amino acids. Between the trimmed V and J ends, which lost 5 bases and 4 bases, there was a span of 11 bases. The CDR3 coding sequence is TGTGCCAGCAGCAACTGGACAGCCACCGGGGAGCTGTTTTTT. Translated, it gives CASSNWTATGELFF.

This clone was seen a handful of times. The chain employs TRBV5-6 and TRBJ2-5; the D is unclear. V lost 2 bases and J lost 2, with 10 bases in between. The CDR3 is made up of 14 amino acids. Germline V CDR1 and CDR2: SGHDT, YYEEEE. In DNA, the CDR3 is TGTGCCAGCAGCTTACCGGTCGTACAAGAGACCCAGTACTTC. Translated: CASSLPVVQETQYF.

The rearrangement joins TRBV28 to TRBJ2-2; tentative D call: TRBD2 (6 bases). Germline V gene lookup returns CDR1 MDHEN and CDR2 SYDVKM. V lost 7 bases to trimming and J lost 3 bases, with 12 bases between them. The CDR3 runs 14 residues. The CDR3 nucleotides read TGTGCCAGCATCTCCGGAGGGCACACCGGGGAGCTGTTTTTT. Amino acid sequence: CASISGGHTGELFF.

This chain joins TRBV28 and TRBJ2-5; weak D call: TRBD2 (5 bases). Germline V gene data show CDR1 as MDHEN and CDR2 as SYDVKM. The V end lost 5 bases, the J end lost 6 bases, and 34 bases lay between the germline ends. This CDR3 region has 20 residues. The CDR3 sequence is CASSLRTGRRGSGVLKTQYF. CDR3 sequence (DNA): TGTGCCAGCAGTCTAAGGACTGGCCGTCGAGGCTCAGGCGTGTTAAAGACCCAGTACTTC.

The rearrangement links TRBV5-1 to TRBJ2-7; 10 nucleotides line up with TRBD1. The V and J ends lost 4 bases and 3 bases, in that order; junction bases with no gene match: 10. Germline-derived CDR1 and CDR2 are SGHRS and YFSETQ. CDR3 length equals 16 residues. Here the CDR3 reads CASSLLGDRGNYEQYF. DNA for the CDR3: TGCGCCAGCAGCCTGCTCGGGGACAGGGGAAACTACGAGCAGTACTTC.

This CDR3 is CASSSNSGIQETQYF. The CDR3, as DNA: TGTGCCAGCAGCTCTAATAGCGGGATCCAAGAGACCCAGTACTTC. The chain carries TRBV7-8 and TRBJ2-5, with 8 nucleotides matching TRBD2. With 4 bases clipped from V and 1 base from J, the junction kept 5 bases outside the gene matches. The CDR3 extends over 15 amino acids. Germline values: CDR1 SGHVS, CDR2 FQNEAQ.

The genes are TRBV25-1 and TRBJ1-1; tentatively, D is TRBD1 (6 bases). The CDR3 has 13 amino acids. Trimming took off 6 bases at V and 6 bases at J, with 14 bases between the two ends. Germline CDR1 is MGHDK and CDR2 is SYGVNS. This chain's CDR3 is CASSLKQGAEAFF. The CDR3 DNA reads TGTGCCAGCAGCTTGAAACAGGGTGCTGAAGCTTTCTTT.

This rearrangement joins TRBV7-3 to TRBJ2-1; TRBD2 matches 11 bases. Germline CDR1 reads SGHTA; CDR2 reads FQGTGA. The CDR3 consists of 18 residues. The V segment lost 1 base and the J segment 4 bases; nucleotides outside the gene matches: 9. CDR3 in amino acids: CASSLNVLVAGGYNEQFF. The CDR3 DNA reads TGTGCCAGCAGCTTAAATGTCTTAGTAGCGGGAGGGTACAATGAGCAGTTCTTC.

This clone turned up a few times. The genes are TRBV4-2 and TRBJ2-7; D is perhaps TRBD2 (6 bases). The CDR3 is 15 residues long. V lost 4 bases and J 4 bases, leaving 17 bases between the germline ends. The germline V gene encodes CDR1 LGHNA and CDR2 YNFKEQ. CDR3: CASSLSRDSLYEQYF. The DNA for the CDR3 is TGTGCCAGCAGCCTAAGCAGGGACTCACTTTACGAGCAGTACTTC.

DNA for the CDR3: TGTGCCGGGTCTGTAGGGCTAGCAGTCACCGGGGAGCTGTTTTTT. Amino acid sequence: CAGSVGLAVTGELFF. The chain uses TRBV30 and TRBJ2-2, with TRBD2 as a possible D gene (5 bases). The CDR3 sequence is 15 residues long. Deletions cut 8 bases from V and 4 bases from J, with 20 bases between. Germline V gives CDR1 GTSNPN, CDR2 SVGIG (reference sequence). The entire variable domain, with the rest obtained from reference TRBV30 and TRBJ2-2, is as follows: SQTIHQWPATLVQPVGSPLSLECTVEGTSNPNLYWYRQAAGRGLQLLFYSVGIGQISSEVPQNLSASRPQDRQFILSSKKLLLSDSGFYLCAGSVGLAVTGELFFGEGSRLTVL.

The rearrangement uses TRBV6-6 and TRBJ2-7, with 8 nucleotides matching TRBD2. Germline-derived CDR1 and CDR2 are MNHNY and SVGAGI (reference sequence). V trimming: 0 bases; J trimming: 2 bases; junction bases outside the gene matches: 6. This CDR3 spans 16 amino acids. CDR3 DNA: TGTGCCAGCAGTTACTCTGCTAGCGGGTTAGCCTACGAGCAGTACTTC. Protein: CASSYSASGLAYEQYF.

V is TRBV7-8 and J is TRBJ1-1, with D tentatively TRBD1 (5 bases). CDR1 is SGHVS and CDR2 is FQNEAQ in the germline V gene. This CDR3 has 16 residues. The V and J ends lost 5 bases and 1 base respectively, with 17 bases between them. The CDR3 sequence is CASSPRGVTTNTEAFF. CDR3 bases: TGTGCCAGCAGCCCTCGGGGGGTTACCACGAACACTGAAGCTTTCTTT.

This clone turned up a few times. The CDR3 spells CASRLSPREGETQYF. Here the CDR3 DNA reads TGTGCCAGCAGACTCTCCCCGCGGGAGGGAGAGACCCAGTACTTC. The rearrangement joins TRBV28 to TRBJ2-5, with TRBD2 identical over 9 bases. Germline values: CDR1 MDHEN, CDR2 SYDVKM. The CDR3 consists of 15 residues. V dropped 6 bases and J dropped 4; count of bases not matched to a gene: 9.

This clone has a single count. V gene TRBV28 combines with J gene TRBJ1-3; D gene ambiguous. CDR1 and CDR2 from the germline V gene are MDHEN and SYDVKM. Trimming took 5 bases from V and 8 from J, leaving 13 bases between them. This CDR3 spans 13 amino acids. CDR3 loop: CASSMSPTYTIYF. CDR3 nucleotide sequence: TGTGCCAGCAGTATGAGTCCTACCTACACCATATATTTT.

The chain has TRBV7-2 and TRBJ2-3; D may be TRBD2 (5 bases). Per germline, CDR1 SGHTA and CDR2 FQGNSA. Trimming took off 5 bases at V and 2 bases at J, with 17 bases between the two ends. The CDR3 has 16 amino acids. CDR3 sequence (DNA): TGTGCCAGCAGCCTCCGTCTCTCGGGGAACACAGATACGCAGTATTTT. It is translated as CASSLRLSGNTDTQYF.